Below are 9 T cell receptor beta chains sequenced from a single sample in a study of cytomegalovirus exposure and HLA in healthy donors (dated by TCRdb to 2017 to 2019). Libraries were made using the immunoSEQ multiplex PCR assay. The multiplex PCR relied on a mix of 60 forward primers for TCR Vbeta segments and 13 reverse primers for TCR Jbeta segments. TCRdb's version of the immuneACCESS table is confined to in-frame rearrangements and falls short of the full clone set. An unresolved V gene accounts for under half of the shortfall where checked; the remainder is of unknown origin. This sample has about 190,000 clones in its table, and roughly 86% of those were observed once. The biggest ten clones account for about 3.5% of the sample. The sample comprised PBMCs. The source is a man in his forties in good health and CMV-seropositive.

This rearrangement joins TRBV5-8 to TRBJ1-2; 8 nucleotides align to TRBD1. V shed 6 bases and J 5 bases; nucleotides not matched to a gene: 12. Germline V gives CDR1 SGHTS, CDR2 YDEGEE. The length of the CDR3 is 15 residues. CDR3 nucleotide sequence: TGTGCCAGCATCCCCCGGGCAGGGGGCAGGTATGGCTACACCTTC. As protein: CASIPRAGGRYGYTF.

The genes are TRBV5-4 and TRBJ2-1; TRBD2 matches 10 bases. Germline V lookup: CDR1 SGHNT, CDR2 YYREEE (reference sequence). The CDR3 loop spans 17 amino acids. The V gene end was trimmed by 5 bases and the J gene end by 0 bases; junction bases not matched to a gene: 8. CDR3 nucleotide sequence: TGTGCCAGCAGAGTTAGCGGGGGGCCGAGCTCCTACAATGAGCAGTTCTTC. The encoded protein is CASRVSGGPSSYNEQFF. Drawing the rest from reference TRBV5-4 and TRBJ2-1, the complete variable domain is ETGVTQSPTHLIKTRGQQVTLRCSSQSGHNTVSWYQQALGQGPQFIFQYYREEENGRGNFPPRFSGLQFPNYSSELNVNALELDDSALYLCASRVSGGPSSYNEQFFGPGTRLTVL.

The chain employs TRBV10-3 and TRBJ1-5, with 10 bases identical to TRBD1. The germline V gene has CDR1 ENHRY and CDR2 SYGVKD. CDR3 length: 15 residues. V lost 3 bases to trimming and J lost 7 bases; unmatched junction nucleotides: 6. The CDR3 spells CAISDSGTGEQPQHF. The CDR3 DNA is TGTGCCATCAGTGACTCTGGGACAGGGGAGCAGCCCCAGCATTTT.

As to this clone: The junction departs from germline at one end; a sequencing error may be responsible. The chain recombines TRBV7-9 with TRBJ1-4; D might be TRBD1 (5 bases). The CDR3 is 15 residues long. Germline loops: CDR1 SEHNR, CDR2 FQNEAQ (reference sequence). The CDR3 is CSSSYGGVMDEKLFF. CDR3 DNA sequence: TGTTCCAGCAGCTACGGAGGGGTCATGGATGAAAAACTGTTTTTT.

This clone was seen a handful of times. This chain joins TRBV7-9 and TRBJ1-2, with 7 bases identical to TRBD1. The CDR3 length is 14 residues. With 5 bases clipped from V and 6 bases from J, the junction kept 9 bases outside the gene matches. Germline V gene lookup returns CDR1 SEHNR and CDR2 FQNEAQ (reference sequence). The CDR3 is CASSVSGTENGYTF. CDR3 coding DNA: TGTGCCAGCAGCGTATCCGGGACAGAGAATGGCTACACCTTC.

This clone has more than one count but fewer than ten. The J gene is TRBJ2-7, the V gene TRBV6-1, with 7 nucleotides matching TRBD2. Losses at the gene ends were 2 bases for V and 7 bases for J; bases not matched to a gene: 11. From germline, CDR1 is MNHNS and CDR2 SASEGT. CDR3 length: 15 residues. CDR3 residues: CASSESGGAPGEQYF. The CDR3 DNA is TGTGCCAGCAGTGAATCGGGGGGTGCCCCAGGGGAGCAGTACTTC.

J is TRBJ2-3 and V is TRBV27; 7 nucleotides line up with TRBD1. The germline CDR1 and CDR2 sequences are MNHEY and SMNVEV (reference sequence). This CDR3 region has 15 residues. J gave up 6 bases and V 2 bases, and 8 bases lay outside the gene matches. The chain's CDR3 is CASSLNRGRSDTQYF. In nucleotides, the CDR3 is TGTGCCAGCAGTTTAAACAGGGGCCGTTCGGATACGCAGTATTTT.

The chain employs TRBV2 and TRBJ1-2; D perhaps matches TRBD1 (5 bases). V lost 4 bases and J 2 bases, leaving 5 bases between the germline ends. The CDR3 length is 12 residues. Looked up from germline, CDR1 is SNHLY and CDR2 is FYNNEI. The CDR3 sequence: CASSGQNYGYTF. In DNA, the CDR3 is TGTGCCAGCAGTGGACAGAACTATGGCTACACCTTC.

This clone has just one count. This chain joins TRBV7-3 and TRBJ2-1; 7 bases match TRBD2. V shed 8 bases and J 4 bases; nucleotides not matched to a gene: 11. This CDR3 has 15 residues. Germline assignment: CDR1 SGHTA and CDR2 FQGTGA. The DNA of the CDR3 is TGTGCCAGCCCCCTGGGAGGGCCCGGGTACAATGAGCAGTTCTTC. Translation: CASPLGGPGYNEQFF.